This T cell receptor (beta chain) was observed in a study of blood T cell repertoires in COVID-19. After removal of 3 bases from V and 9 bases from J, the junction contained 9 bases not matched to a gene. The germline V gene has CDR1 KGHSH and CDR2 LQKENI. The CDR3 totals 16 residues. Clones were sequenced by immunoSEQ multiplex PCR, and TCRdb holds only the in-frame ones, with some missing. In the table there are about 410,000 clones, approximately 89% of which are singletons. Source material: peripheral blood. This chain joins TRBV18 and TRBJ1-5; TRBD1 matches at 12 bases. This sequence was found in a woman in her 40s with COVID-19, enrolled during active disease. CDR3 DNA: TGTGCCAGCTCACCCCCGGGACAGGGGGCTTTTGGGCCCCAGCATTTT. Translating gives CASSPPGQGAFGPQHF.